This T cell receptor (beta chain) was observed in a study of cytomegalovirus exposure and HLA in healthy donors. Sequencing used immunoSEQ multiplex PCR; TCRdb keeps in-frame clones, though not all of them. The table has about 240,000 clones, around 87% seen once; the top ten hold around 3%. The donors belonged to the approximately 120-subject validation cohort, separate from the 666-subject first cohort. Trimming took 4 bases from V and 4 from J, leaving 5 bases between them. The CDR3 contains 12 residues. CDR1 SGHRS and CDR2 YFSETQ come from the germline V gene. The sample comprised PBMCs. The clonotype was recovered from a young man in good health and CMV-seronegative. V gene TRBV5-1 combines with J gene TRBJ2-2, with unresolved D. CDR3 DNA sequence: TGCGCCAGCAGCCCCAGCACCGGGGAGCTGTTTTTT. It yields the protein CASSPSTGELFF.